This T cell receptor beta chain was obtained from a study of blood T cell repertoires in COVID-19. Study-level background: The United States, Italy and Spain were the sources of the acute and convalescent COVID-19 samples. The analysed material was cDNA or gDNA that came from T cells, B-cell-depleted T cells, or PBMCs.

Across 24 US areas, participants ranged in age from 18 to 89 years. Allocation to cohorts depended on clinical history reported by the participants. CDR1 and CDR2 (germline): GTSNPN, SVGIG (reference sequence). The CDR3 has 15 residues. Trimming removed 4 bases from V and 4 bases from J, with 19 bases in between. The repertoire was sequenced with immunoSEQ multiplex PCR; TCRdb's copy has only in-frame clones and lacks some. The data contain around 200,000 clones, 70% to 90% of them singletons. This TCR came from a woman aged 40 to 50 with acute COVID-19. V gene TRBV30 combines with J gene TRBJ1-1; tentative D call: TRBD1 (5 bases). Input material: PBMCs or T cells enriched from blood (not recorded which). This CDR3 is CAWIRDRMEGTEAFF. DNA of the CDR3: TGTGCCTGGATACGAGACAGAATGGAAGGCACTGAAGCTTTCTTT.